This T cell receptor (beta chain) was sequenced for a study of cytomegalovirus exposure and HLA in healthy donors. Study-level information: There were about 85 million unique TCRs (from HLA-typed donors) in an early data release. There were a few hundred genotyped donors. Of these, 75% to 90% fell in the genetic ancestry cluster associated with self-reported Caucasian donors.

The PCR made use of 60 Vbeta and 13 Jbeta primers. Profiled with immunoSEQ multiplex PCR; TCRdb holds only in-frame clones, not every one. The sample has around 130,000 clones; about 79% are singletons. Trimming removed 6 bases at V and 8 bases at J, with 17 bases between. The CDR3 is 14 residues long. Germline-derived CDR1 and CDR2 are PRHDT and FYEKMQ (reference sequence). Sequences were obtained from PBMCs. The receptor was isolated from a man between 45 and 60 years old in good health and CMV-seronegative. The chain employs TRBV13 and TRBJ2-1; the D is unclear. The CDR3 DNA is TGTGCCAGCAGAGTAGTCGCCAGGCAGGATGAGCAGTTCTTC. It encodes CASRVVARQDEQFF. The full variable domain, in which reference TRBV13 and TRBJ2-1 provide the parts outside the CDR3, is AAGVIQSPRHLIKEKRETATLKCYPIPRHDTVYWYQQGPGQDPQFLISFYEKMQSDKGSIPDRFSAQQFSDYHSELNMSSLELGDSALYFCASRVVARQDEQFFGPGTRLTVL.